The 9 T cell receptor beta chains below were found in one sample sequenced in a study of cytomegalovirus exposure and HLA in healthy donors. Sequencing used immunoSEQ multiplex PCR; TCRdb keeps in-frame clones, though not all of them. Among 150,000 to 200,000 clones listed, roughly 89% were seen once. Sequences were obtained from PBMCs. The origin of the receptors is a young woman in good health and CMV-seropositive.

This chain joins TRBV4-1 and TRBJ2-1, with TRBD1 matching 10 bases. The CDR3 covers 16 residues. CDR1 and CDR2 from the germline V gene are MGHRA and YSYEKL. V trimming: 4 bases; J trimming: 6 bases; junction bases outside the gene matches: 9. CDR3 bases: TGCGCCAGCAGCCCACGCCGGGACAGGGGAGTCAATGAGCAGTTCTTC. It translates to CASSPRRDRGVNEQFF.

The J gene is TRBJ2-7, the V gene TRBV11-2, with 8 bases lining up with TRBD1. This CDR3 has 16 residues. Germline CDR1 SGHAT, CDR2 FQNNGV. V shed 0 bases and J 4 bases; nucleotides not matched to a gene: 8. CDR3 amino acids: CASSLDPEQGAYEQYF. In DNA, the CDR3 is TGTGCCAGCAGCTTAGATCCTGAGCAGGGGGCGTACGAGCAGTACTTC.

The J gene is TRBJ1-2, the V gene TRBV6-6; a weak D match, TRBD1 (5 bases). Germline CDR1 is MNHNY and CDR2 is SVGAGI (reference sequence). The CDR3 is 15 amino acids. Trimming shortened V by 0 bases and J by 7 bases, and 15 bases separated the two germline ends. CDR3 loop: CASSYSNRPIRGYTF. In nucleotides, the CDR3 is TGTGCCAGCAGTTACTCGAACAGGCCCATCCGTGGCTACACCTTC.

This clone appeared a few times. The V gene is TRBV2, the J gene TRBJ2-2; the D gene is possibly TRBD2 (6 bases). V lost 8 bases to trimming and J lost 3 bases, with 16 bases between them. This CDR3 is built from 15 residues. Germline-derived CDR1 and CDR2 are SNHLY and FYNNEI. The CDR3 region has the DNA TGTGCCAGCCGGGGGATCTACTGGGACACCGGGGAGCTGTTTTTT. Translated: CASRGIYWDTGELFF.

The V gene is TRBV5-1, the J gene TRBJ2-1, with TRBD2 matching over 11 bases. Losses at the gene ends were 5 bases for V and 6 bases for J; bases not matched to a gene: 16. Germline CDR1 reads SGHRS; CDR2 reads YFSETQ. The CDR3 spans 18 residues. Here the CDR3 reads CASSYTKLSGGAPNEQFF. CDR3 DNA sequence: TGCGCCAGCAGTTACACCAAGCTTAGCGGGGGGGCCCCCAATGAGCAGTTCTTC.

This clone appeared a few times. The DNA of the CDR3 is TGTGCCAGCAGTTTAAAGATCGGACAGCAGGTTAATGGCTACACCTTC. This encodes CASSLKIGQQVNGYTF. The V gene is TRBV27, the J gene TRBJ1-2, with D maybe TRBD1 (6 bases). The length of the CDR3 is 16 residues. The V gene's germline CDR1 is MNHEY and CDR2 SMNVEV (reference sequence). V was shortened by 2 bases and J by 6 bases, with 19 bases between the two germline ends.

This clone showed up just once. The chain carries TRBV29-1 and TRBJ1-1; D unclear. Trimming cost V 3 bases and J 11 bases, with 10 bases left between them. CDR1 is SQVTM and CDR2 is ANQGSEA in the germline V gene. This CDR3 region has 10 residues. The CDR3 bases are TGCAGCGTTGACCCCAGCAGGGCTTTCTTT. It translates to CSVDPSRAFF.

The CDR3 loop is CASRLTGSSYNEQFF. In DNA, the CDR3 is TGTGCCAGTAGACTTACAGGGAGCTCCTACAATGAGCAGTTCTTC. This chain connects TRBV7-9 to TRBJ2-1; a weak D match, TRBD1 (6 bases). V lost 9 bases, J lost 0 bases, and 15 bases lay in between. Per germline, CDR1 SEHNR and CDR2 FQNEAQ (reference sequence). CDR3 length: 15 residues.

J is TRBJ1-1 and V is TRBV12-5, with a weak D call TRBD1 (6 bases). V dropped 3 bases and J dropped 5 bases, with 13 bases sitting between them. CDR1 and CDR2 from the germline V gene are LGHNT and FRNRAP. The CDR3 sequence is 14 residues long. For the CDR3, the DNA is TGTGCTAGTGGTTTATACAGGGTTCGGACTGAAGCTTTCTTT. Its protein product is CASGLYRVRTEAFF.